This T cell receptor (beta chain) was recorded in a study of CD8 T cells in Susac syndrome. The T cells that were sequenced for TCR beta were CD8+ and CD4+ cells from blood. The CDR3 is made up of 14 amino acids. The RNA, roughly 0.5 to 1 ug, was put through reverse transcription using random hexamers. From the immunoSEQ multiplex PCR reads, TCRdb called clonotypes with MiXCR, one entry per CDR3 protein. The repertoire includes about 440,000 distinct CDR3 sequences, more than 80% of them detected once, and roughly 0.11% sits in the top ten. The chain carries TRBV21-1 and TRBJ2-7; the table calls TRBD1, which could not be checked here. TRBV21-1 counts as a pseudogene. Specimen: CD8+ T cells from PBMCs. The source is a human donor with multiple sclerosis. The CDR3 DNA reads as TGTGCCAGCAGCAAAGCGCGGCCCCGTTGCGAGCAGTACTTC. Encoded protein: CASSKARPRCEQYF.